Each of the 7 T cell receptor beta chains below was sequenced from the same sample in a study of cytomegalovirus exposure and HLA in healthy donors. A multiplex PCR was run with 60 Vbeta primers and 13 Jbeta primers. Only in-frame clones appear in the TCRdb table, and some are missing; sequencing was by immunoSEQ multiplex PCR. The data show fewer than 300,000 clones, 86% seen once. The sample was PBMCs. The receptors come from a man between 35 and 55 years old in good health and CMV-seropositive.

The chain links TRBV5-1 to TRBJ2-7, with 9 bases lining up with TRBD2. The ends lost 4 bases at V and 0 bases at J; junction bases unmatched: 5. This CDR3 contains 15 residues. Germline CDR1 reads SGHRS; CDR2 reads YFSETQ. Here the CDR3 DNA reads TGCGCCAGCAGCCCTCGACTAGCGGTCTCCTACGAGCAGTACTTC. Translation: CASSPRLAVSYEQYF.

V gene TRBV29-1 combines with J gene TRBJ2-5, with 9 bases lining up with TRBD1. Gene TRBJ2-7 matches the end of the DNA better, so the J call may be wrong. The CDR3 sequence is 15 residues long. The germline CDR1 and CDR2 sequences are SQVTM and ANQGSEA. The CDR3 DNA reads TGCAGCGTTGAAATGGTGGGACAGGGCCTTTACGAGCAGTACTTC. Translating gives CSVEMVGQGLYEQYF.

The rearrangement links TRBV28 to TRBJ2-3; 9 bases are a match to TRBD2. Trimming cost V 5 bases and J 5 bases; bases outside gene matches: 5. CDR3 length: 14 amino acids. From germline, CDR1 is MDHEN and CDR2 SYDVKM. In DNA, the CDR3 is TGTGCCAGCAGTCTTGGCGGGGGGGGAGATACGCAGTATTTT. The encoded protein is CASSLGGGGDTQYF.

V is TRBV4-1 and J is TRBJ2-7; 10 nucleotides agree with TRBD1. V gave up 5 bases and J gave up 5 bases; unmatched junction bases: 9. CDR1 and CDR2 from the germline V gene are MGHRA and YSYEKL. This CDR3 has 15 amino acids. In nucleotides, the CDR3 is TGCGCCAGCAGCTTCGGGACAGGGGAATTAAACGAGCAGTACTTC. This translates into CASSFGTGELNEQYF.

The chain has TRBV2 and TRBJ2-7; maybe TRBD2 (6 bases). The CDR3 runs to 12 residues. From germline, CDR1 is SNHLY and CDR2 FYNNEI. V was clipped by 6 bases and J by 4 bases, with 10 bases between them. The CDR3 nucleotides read TGTGCCAGCAGCGGGAGTCCATACGAGCAGTACTTC. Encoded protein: CASSGSPYEQYF.

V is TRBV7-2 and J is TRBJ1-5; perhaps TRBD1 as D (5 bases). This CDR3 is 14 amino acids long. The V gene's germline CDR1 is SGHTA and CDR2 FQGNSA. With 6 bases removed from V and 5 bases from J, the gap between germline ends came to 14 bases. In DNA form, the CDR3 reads TGTGCCAGCAGTTTCCGACAGTCCGATCAGCCCCAGCATTTT. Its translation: CASSFRQSDQPQHF. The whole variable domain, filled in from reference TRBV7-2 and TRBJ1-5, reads GAGVSQSPSNKVTEKGKDVELRCDPISGHTALYWYRQSLGQGLEFLIYFQGNSAPDKSGLPSDRFSAERTGGSVSTLTIQRTQQEDSAVYLCASSFRQSDQPQHFGDGTRLSIL.

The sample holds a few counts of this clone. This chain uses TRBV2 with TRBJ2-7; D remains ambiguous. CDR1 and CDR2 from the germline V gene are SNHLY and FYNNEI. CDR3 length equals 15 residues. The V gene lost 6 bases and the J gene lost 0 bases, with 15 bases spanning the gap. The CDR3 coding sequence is TGTGCCAGCAGCCAGAGGCTAGTGAGCTCCTACGAGCAGTACTTC. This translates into CASSQRLVSSYEQYF. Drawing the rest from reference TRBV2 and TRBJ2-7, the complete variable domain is EPEVTQTPSHQVTQMGQEVILRCVPISNHLYFYWYRQILGQKVEFLVSFYNNEISEKSEIFDDQFSVERPDGSNFTLKIRSTKLEDSAMYFCASSQRLVSSYEQYFGPGTRLTVT.